This T cell receptor beta chain is from a study of radiotherapy plus CTLA-4 blockade in lung cancer. Looking at the study overall: Objective responses were documented in 15% to 20% of patients, with disease control in around 30%. Overall study findings and caveats: Expansion in blood of tumor-derived TCR clones was seen after radiotherapy plus ipilimumab.

Assay: immunoSEQ multiplex PCR; the TCRdb copy retains only in-frame clones and omits some. The table records 30,000 to 45,000 clones, 55% to 80% of them present only once. This clone was detected ten times or more. Its specificity is unknown. The CDR3 totals 13 residues. Germline trimming cut 6 bases from V and 2 bases from J; bases unmatched to any gene: 3. Germline CDR1 and CDR2: MNHEY and SMNVEV (reference sequence). The material sequenced was peripheral blood, taken from a patient treated with radiotherapy plus ipilimumab. This clonotype originated in a human donor with non-small cell lung cancer who had stable disease on radiotherapy plus ipilimumab. The V gene is TRBV27, the J gene TRBJ1-2; 7 bases are shared with TRBD1. The DNA for the CDR3 is TGTGCCAGCAGCACGGGACAGAACTATGGCTACACCTTC. It specifies CASSTGQNYGYTF.